One sample yielded the 14 T cell receptor beta chains listed below, sequenced in a study of OX40 agonist ivuxolimab in advanced cancers. Only in-frame clones appear in the TCRdb table, and some are missing; sequencing was by immunoSEQ multiplex PCR. The sample has approximately 70,000 clones; roughly 81% are singletons. Sequencing was performed on CD4+ or CD8+ T cells sorted from blood, taken in a trial of the OX40 agonist ivuxolimab. The receptor source for this set is an adult with an advanced solid tumor such as melanoma, head and neck, liver or kidney cancer.

This chain uses TRBV7-3 with TRBJ2-5, with TRBD1 as a possible D gene (5 bases). Trimming shortened V by 3 bases and J by 3 bases, and 8 bases separated the two germline ends. This CDR3 comprises 13 residues. The germline V gene encodes CDR1 SGHTA and CDR2 FQGTGA. The CDR3 spells CASSLRREETQYF. As DNA, the CDR3 is TGTGCCAGCAGCTTGCGCAGGGAAGAGACCCAGTACTTC.

V usage is TRBV19 and J usage is TRBJ2-2; no definite D call. Trimming took off 9 bases at V and 0 bases at J, with 17 bases between the two ends. This CDR3 contains 16 residues. Germline loops: CDR1 LNHDA, CDR2 SQIVND (reference sequence). This chain's CDR3 is CASALGRGANTGELFF. In DNA, the CDR3 is TGTGCCAGCGCCTTAGGTCGCGGAGCGAACACCGGGGAGCTGTTTTTT.

This chain links TRBV19 with TRBJ2-5, with 9 bases fitting TRBD1. Germline V lookup: CDR1 LNHDA, CDR2 SQIVND (reference sequence). CDR3 length: 15 residues. J lost 1 base, V lost 7 bases, and 7 bases had no gene match. CDR3 DNA: TGTGCCAGTAATCCGGGACAGGGTGTCCAAGAGACCCAGTACTTC. It encodes CASNPGQGVQETQYF.

CDR3 sequence (DNA): TGTGCCAGCAGCTTAAATCAGGCCTATGGCTACACCTTC. The encoded protein is CASSLNQAYGYTF. The chain joins TRBV7-9 to TRBJ1-2, with D unclear. The germline V and J ends were trimmed by 2 bases and 4 bases, with 8 bases remaining between them. The CDR3 covers 13 residues. Germline CDR1 reads SEHNR; CDR2 reads FQNEAQ (reference sequence). Combining the CDR3 with reference TRBV7-9 and TRBJ1-2 gives the whole variable domain DTGVSQNPRHKITKRGQNVTFRCDPISEHNRLYWYRQTLGQGPEFLTYFQNEAQLEKSRLLSDRFSAERPKGSFSTLEIQRTEQGDSAMYLCASSLNQAYGYTFGSGTRLTVV.

This clone was counted a few times. The rearrangement joins TRBV15 to TRBJ1-3; maybe TRBD1 (5 bases). This CDR3 is 18 amino acids long. The germline gives CDR1 LNHNV, CDR2 YYDKDF (reference sequence). Trimming removed 1 base from V and 1 base from J, with 17 bases in between. The CDR3 sequence: CATSRGGAGRGSGNTIYF. In DNA, the CDR3 is TGTGCCACCAGCAGAGGAGGGGCCGGGAGGGGATCTGGAAACACCATATATTTT.

This sequence joins TRBV5-1 and TRBJ2-5; 10 bases map to TRBD2. With 0 bases clipped from V and 5 bases from J, the junction kept 10 bases outside the gene matches. Germline V gene lookup returns CDR1 SGHRS and CDR2 YFSETQ. This CDR3 is built from 17 residues. Written as DNA, the CDR3 is TGCGCCAGCAGCTTGGCGGGGACTAGCGATTTTAAGGAGACCCAGTACTTC. Translation: CASSLAGTSDFKETQYF.

This clone was counted once. This chain uses TRBV6-1 with TRBJ2-5; the match to TRBD2 covers 10 bases. Germline V gene data show CDR1 as MNHNS and CDR2 as SASEGT. This CDR3 is built from 16 residues. V shed 2 bases and J 5 bases; nucleotides not matched to a gene: 8. The CDR3 DNA sequence: TGTGCCAGCAGTGAACCACTAGCGGGGTCCGTCGAGACCCAGTACTTC. Its protein is CASSEPLAGSVETQYF.

The chain carries TRBV5-1 and TRBJ2-1; no clear D. Trimming pared 2 bases from V and 2 bases from J, leaving 14 bases between. The CDR3 covers 16 residues. CDR1 SGHRS and CDR2 YFSETQ come from the germline V gene. CDR3 coding DNA: TGCGCCAGCAGCTTAACGGCGGCCTCAACCTACAATGAGCAGTTCTTC. Its translation: CASSLTAASTYNEQFF.

The gene calls are TRBV11-2 and TRBJ2-1, with TRBD1 as a possible D gene (6 bases). CDR1 SGHAT and CDR2 FQNNGV come from the germline V gene. With 1 base removed from V and 8 bases from J, the gap between germline ends came to 12 bases. The length of the CDR3 is 14 residues. Here the CDR3 reads CASSLVLGADEQFF. CDR3 DNA: TGTGCCAGCAGCTTAGTTTTGGGGGCGGATGAGCAGTTCTTC.

The chain uses TRBV12-5 and TRBJ1-1; 12 bases agree with TRBD1. V shed 5 bases and J 4 bases; nucleotides not matched to a gene: 8. The CDR3 loop spans 16 amino acids. Per germline, CDR1 LGHNT and CDR2 FRNRAP. The CDR3 reads CASGGGTGGVFTEAFF. In nucleotides, the CDR3 is TGTGCTAGTGGTGGCGGGACAGGGGGCGTTTTCACTGAAGCTTTCTTT.

DNA for the CDR3: TGTGCCAGCAGTTCTGGACAGGGAGGGAACACTGAAGCTTTCTTT. Encoded protein: CASSSGQGGNTEAFF. The genes are TRBV6-1 and TRBJ1-1, with 8 bases aligning to TRBD1. The V gene end was trimmed by 5 bases and the J gene end by 1 base; junction bases not matched to a gene: 6. Germline V CDR1 and CDR2: MNHNS, SASEGT. The CDR3 runs 15 residues.

The chain carries TRBV11-2 and TRBJ2-1; 8 bases match TRBD1. Losses at the gene ends were 5 bases for V and 10 bases for J; bases not matched to a gene: 13. Germline V gene lookup returns CDR1 SGHAT and CDR2 FQNNGV. The CDR3 spans 15 residues. In DNA, the CDR3 is TGTGCCAGCAGCCCCGGACAGGGAGATGGGGGAGAGCAGTTCTTC. It specifies CASSPGQGDGGEQFF.

The gene calls are TRBV6-6 and TRBJ1-5; 7 bases line up with TRBD1. The V gene end was trimmed by 6 bases and the J gene end by 2 bases; junction bases not matched to a gene: 4. The CDR3 consists of 14 residues. The germline V gene encodes CDR1 MNHNY and CDR2 SVGAGI (reference sequence). The CDR3 region is CASSPTGGNQPQHF. DNA for the CDR3: TGTGCCAGCAGCCCAACAGGGGGCAATCAGCCCCAGCATTTT.

This clone was counted once. CDR3 DNA: TGTGCCAGCAGTGAAGTCCGGCAGTTTCGCGAAAAACTGTTTTTT. Translating gives CASSEVRQFREKLFF. The chain couples TRBV6-1 to TRBJ1-4; no definite D call. CDR1 is MNHNS, CDR2 SASEGT, per germline. Trimming left V 1 base short and J 8 bases short, with 14 bases between. The CDR3 is 15 residues long.